This is a list of T cell receptor beta chains from one sample in a study of cytomegalovirus exposure and HLA in healthy donors. TCRdb's copy holds only in-frame clones and misses some; the assay was immunoSEQ multiplex PCR. The table shows roughly 150,000 clones, with approximately 80% occurring only once. Input material: PBMCs. These receptors were taken from a man aged 40-50 years in good health and CMV-seronegative. Each CDR3 is given with its conserved first and last residue.

v_call	cdr3_aa
TRBV6-4	CASSERGGASSGANVLTF
TRBV4-3	CASSQDVVWRSNTEAFF
TRBV6-1	CASSEGTGFGNTIYF
TRBV27	CASSHEREAFF
TRBV28	CASSLVDSPSGANVLTF
TRBV18	CASSPWQAGQETQYF
TRBV7-9	CASSSPGLAYTASTDTQYF
TRBV9	CASSVDLSSNQPQHF
TRBV7-9	CASRSQRASSTDTQYF
TRBV5-1	CASSLVGQGIAFF
TRBV5-6	CASSSTGGIYSNQPQHF
TRBV29-1	CSVGAGSGNTIYF
TRBV10-3	CAITTGSGELFF
TRBV2	CASSKIRSGSTDTQYF
TRBV5-5	CASSLTGGFYEQYF
TRBV6-6	CASSYSRGGGDSPLHF
TRBV10-3	CAISESGGVSNQPQHF
TRBV7-9	CASSLTGQTQYF
TRBV9	CASAAVSSYNEQFF